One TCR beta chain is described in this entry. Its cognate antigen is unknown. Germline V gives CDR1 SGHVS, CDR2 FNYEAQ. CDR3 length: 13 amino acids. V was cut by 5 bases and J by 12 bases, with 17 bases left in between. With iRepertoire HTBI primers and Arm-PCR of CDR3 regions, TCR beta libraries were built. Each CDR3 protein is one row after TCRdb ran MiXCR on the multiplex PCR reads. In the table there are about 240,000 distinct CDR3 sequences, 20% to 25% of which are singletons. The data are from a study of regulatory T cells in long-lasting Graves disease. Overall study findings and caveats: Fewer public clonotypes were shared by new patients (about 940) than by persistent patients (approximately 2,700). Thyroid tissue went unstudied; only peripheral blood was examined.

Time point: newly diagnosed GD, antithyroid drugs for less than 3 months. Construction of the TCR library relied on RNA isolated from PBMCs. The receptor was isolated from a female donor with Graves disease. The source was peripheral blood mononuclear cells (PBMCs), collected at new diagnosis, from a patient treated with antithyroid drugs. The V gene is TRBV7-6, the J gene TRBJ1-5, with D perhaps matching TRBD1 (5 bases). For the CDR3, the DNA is TGTGCCAGCAGCGTGGATGGGAGGGGACTCCAGCATTTT. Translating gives CASSVDGRGLQHF.